This entry concerns a single T cell receptor beta chain. Antigen unknown. TCRdb's copy holds only in-frame clones and misses some; the assay was immunoSEQ multiplex PCR. The data show more than 8,500 clones, 81% seen once. This record belongs to a study of tumor-infiltrating lymphocytes in localized non-small cell lung cancer. Study-wide points: Not all patients were TCR sequenced, owing to tissue quantity. Different pieces of the same tissue went to different assays, confounding technical variation with intratumor heterogeneity.

Germline V gene sequence: CDR1 SGHTS, CDR2 YDEGEE. The ends were cut back, 4 bases at V and 3 bases at J, with 19 bases in the middle. This CDR3 region has 16 residues. The rearrangement uses TRBV5-8 and TRBJ1-1, with a weak D call TRBD1 (6 bases). The sample was uninvolved lung tissue not adjacent to the tumor. The source is a human donor with non-small cell lung cancer. CDR3: CASSRVAGGPYTEAFF. The DNA of the CDR3 is TGTGCCAGCAGCCGGGTGGCGGGGGGCCCCTACACTGAAGCTTTCTTT. The whole variable domain, remainder taken from reference TRBV5-8 and TRBJ1-1, is EAGVTQSPTHLIKTRGQQATLRCSPISGHTSVYWYQQALGLGLQFLLWYDEGEERNRGNFPPRFSGRQFPNYSSELNVNALELEDSALYLCASSRVAGGPYTEAFFGQGTRLTVV.